This T cell receptor (beta chain) is drawn from a study of blood T cells in healthy people across ages. The use of a sample-barcoded 5' primer and a J-beta primer mix characterized a second PCR of about 6 to 11 cycles. TCRdb analysed the 5' RACE reads with MiXCR anew, one entry per CDR3 protein. The data contain 1.8 million or so distinct CDR3 sequences, approximately 40% of them singletons. This CDR3 region has 15 residues. V lost 1 base to trimming and J lost 6 bases, with 15 bases between them. In germline, CDR1 is MGHRA, CDR2 YSYEKL. Total RNA, at least 6 micrograms per sample, was extracted from PBMCs.

This receptor was taken from a human donor in good health. Sequenced material: blood. V gene TRBV4-1 combines with J gene TRBJ1-2; D remains unclear. The CDR3 loop is CASSQVIGNYDGYTF. The CDR3 region has the DNA TGCGCCAGCAGCCAAGTAATAGGGAATTATGATGGCTACACCTTC.